Listed here are 8 T cell receptor beta chains from one sample, sequenced in a study of blood T cell repertoires in COVID-19. Sequencing used immunoSEQ multiplex PCR; TCRdb keeps in-frame clones, though not all of them. The sample includes about 98,000 clones, around 82% of them seen just once. Sequenced input: peripheral blood. The receptors were gathered from a man aged 65-85 years with active or convalescent COVID-19.

The gene calls are TRBV27 and TRBJ2-3; 11 bases are shared with TRBD2. Unmatched junction bases numbered 17, after V lost 4 bases and J lost 5 bases. Germline-derived CDR1 and CDR2 are MNHEY and SMNVEV (reference sequence). The CDR3 consists of 19 residues. The CDR3 region is CASSSNRRLAGGVIDTQYF. The CDR3 nucleotides are TGTGCCAGCAGTTCTAACCGAAGGCTAGCGGGGGGCGTAATAGATACGCAGTATTTT.

This chain joins TRBV6-1 and TRBJ1-4; no definite D call. From germline, CDR1 is MNHNS and CDR2 SASEGT. V lost 0 bases, J lost 7 bases, and 12 bases lay in between. The CDR3 runs to 15 residues. The DNA for the CDR3 is TGTGCCAGCAGTGAAGCGACCTATGGAGGTGAAAAACTGTTTTTT. Protein product: CASSEATYGGEKLFF.

The chain joins TRBV6-5 to TRBJ2-7, with a weak D call TRBD2 (5 bases). V lost 0 bases and J 2 bases, leaving 11 bases between the germline ends. This CDR3 comprises 15 residues. Per germline, CDR1 MNHEY and CDR2 SVGAGI. CDR3 coding DNA: TGTGCCAGCAGTTACTCTGAGGCCGGGACCTACGAGCAGTACTTC. It yields the protein CASSYSEAGTYEQYF.

The chain has TRBV11-3 and TRBJ2-7; D not certain. Trimming removed 6 bases at V and 2 bases at J, with 17 bases between. This CDR3 has 15 amino acids. CDR1 and CDR2 (germline): SGHNT, YENEEA. CDR3 protein: CASRILPRSTYEQYF. The CDR3 DNA follows: TGTGCCAGCAGAATCCTCCCGAGGTCGACCTACGAGCAGTACTTC.

V and J are TRBV7-9 and TRBJ1-3; D is unclear. Trimming shortened V by 5 bases and J by 8 bases, and 16 bases separated the two germline ends. Germline CDR1 reads SEHNR; CDR2 reads FQNEAQ (reference sequence). The CDR3 length is 14 residues. The CDR3 DNA reads as TGTGCCAGCAGCGACCGGAGGGTGGGCGACACCATATATTTT. It yields the protein CASSDRRVGDTIYF.

This clone has only a few counts. The chain is built from TRBV6-5 and TRBJ1-6, with 8 nucleotides matching TRBD1. V was clipped by 6 bases and J by 9 bases; unmatched bases: 10. Germline V CDR1 and CDR2: MNHEY, SVGAGI. There are 15 residues in the CDR3. CDR3 residues: CASSLVEQGGSPLHF. DNA of the CDR3: TGTGCCAGCAGCCTAGTGGAACAGGGGGGTTCACCCCTCCACTTT.

The V call is TRBV14, the J call TRBJ2-4; 9 bases line up with TRBD1. This CDR3 comprises 17 residues. V lost 3 bases, J lost 0 bases, and 6 bases stayed unmatched. CDR1 is SGHDN, CDR2 FVKESK, per germline. The CDR3 loop is CASSHPGQGLAKNIQYF. DNA of the CDR3: TGTGCCAGCAGCCACCCGGGACAGGGCCTAGCCAAAAACATTCAGTACTTC.

DNA for the CDR3: TGTGCCAGCAGCTTGGACATTGAAGCTTTCTTT. This codes for CASSLDIEAFF. The chain uses TRBV5-6 and TRBJ1-1; unclear D gene. Trimming removed 0 bases from V and 7 bases from J, with 4 bases in between. The CDR3 contains 11 residues. CDR1 and CDR2 from the germline V gene are SGHDT and YYEEEE.